This T cell receptor (beta chain) comes out of a study of shared clonotypes between healthy human individuals. The germline gives CDR1 GTSNPN, CDR2 SVGIG (reference sequence). V dropped 3 bases and J dropped 5; count of bases not matched to a gene: 13. The CDR3 is 15 residues long. The table came from immunoSEQ multiplex PCR; TCRdb's copy has only in-frame clones and leaves some out. Among roughly 1,600,000 clones, approximately 98.5% were seen once, and the ten largest hold approximately 0.4%. This chain uses TRBV30 with TRBJ2-7; TRBD2 aligns across 7 bases. The sequencing sample was made of naive CD4+ T cells sorted from blood. As for subset: CD45RA+ positively selected. The origin of this receptor is a young man in good health. The CDR3 spells CAWSDTGLVHNEQYF. The CDR3, as DNA: TGTGCCTGGAGCGACACTGGACTAGTTCATAACGAGCAGTACTTC.